This T cell receptor beta chain is drawn from a study of blood T cells in healthy people across ages. About the research overall: Template switching caught about one barcoded beta molecule for each two T cells. Study results and caveats: Donor CMV status was unknown, possibly confounding expanded clonotype changes.

As regards this clonotype: The antigen remains undetermined.

It was with a sample-barcoded 5' primer and a J-beta primer mix that a second PCR of about 7 to 12 cycles was run. Through a template-switch adaptor with 12 random nucleotides, each cDNA molecule received a tag. From the 5' RACE reads, TCRdb called clonotypes with MiXCR, one entry per CDR3 protein. The sample comprises about 1.1 million distinct CDR3 sequences, more than 30% of which are singletons, and 10% to 15% rests with the top ten. The receptor was isolated from a man between 18 and 35 years old in good health. The material sequenced was blood.

Here the CDR3 DNA reads TGTGCCAGCAGCTTCAGCACCGGCTACACCTTC. Its protein product is CASSFSTGYTF. V gene TRBV7-9 combines with J gene TRBJ1-2; D not certain. The germline V gene has CDR1 SEHNR and CDR2 FQNEAQ (reference sequence). V was pared by 3 bases and J by 8 bases, with 7 bases between. The CDR3 totals 11 residues.